This entry is about one TCR beta chain. TCRdb's table, derived via immunoSEQ multiplex PCR, lists solely in-frame clones and lacks some. The sample includes more than 20,000 clones, around 81% seen only once; the top ten take 15% to 18%. The data derive from a study of T cell changes during pregnancy in multiple sclerosis. The TCR comes from a female donor in good health, enrolled as a control in a pregnancy study. The sample in question was CD8+ T cells from peripheral blood mononuclear cells, obtained in the first trimester of pregnancy.

The CDR3 is CASSPSPTSSDWNTEAFF. The CDR3 coding sequence is TGTGCCAGCAGTCCATCCCCCACCTCCTCCGACTGGAACACTGAAGCTTTCTTT. This sequence joins TRBV27 and TRBJ1-1; no definite D call. Trimming took 5 bases from V and 1 from J, leaving 23 bases between them. The CDR3 loop spans 18 amino acids. CDR1 and CDR2 (germline): MNHEY, SMNVEV (reference sequence).